This T cell receptor (beta chain) was found in a study of beta chain features in type 1 diabetes. About the research overall: Taken together, all samples contributed 90 million to 140 million examined sorted cells.

V was pared by 1 base and J by 10 bases, with 7 bases between. Germline V gives CDR1 GTSNPN, CDR2 SVGIG (reference sequence). The CDR3 spans 10 residues. Reverse transcription of all isolated RNA meant that expressed TCRB transcripts were sequenced. Profiling relied on immunoSEQ multiplex PCR, and the TCRdb table lists in-frame clones only, not all of them. This table holds 110,000 or so clones, 40% found once. As regards this clone: Its antigen is unknown.

Notes on the study in general: At VDJ recombination sites, type 1 diabetes patients had fewer insertions and more deleted nucleotides. Whether TCRB rearrangement is influenced by HLA type went unresolved here.

The receptor's source is a woman younger than 30 in good health. Sequencing was carried out using stem cell memory CD4+ T cells from blood. V usage is TRBV30 and J usage is TRBJ1-1, with D hard to call. The CDR3 reads CAWSERVAFF. In nucleotides, the CDR3 is TGTGCCTGGAGTGAAAGAGTAGCTTTCTTT. Combining the CDR3 with reference TRBV30 and TRBJ1-1 gives the whole variable domain SQTIHQWPATLVQPVGSPLSLECTVEGTSNPNLYWYRQAAGRGLQLLFYSVGIGQISSEVPQNLSASRPQDRQFILSSKKLLLSDSGFYLCAWSERVAFFGQGTRLTVV.